This paragraph reports one T cell receptor (beta chain). Per the original data handling: Amplification from reference gene primers served as the basis for estimated nucleated cell counts. Generated by immunoSEQ multiplex PCR, the TCRdb table keeps only in-frame clones and is missing some. V, J and clone size are those of that table, while D and trimming were read from the DNA. The sample shows 150,000 or so clones, around 84% of them seen only once. One Seattle source followed patients from active infection through their disease course. The sample originates from a study of blood T cell repertoires in COVID-19. Study at large: The cDNA or gDNA used as material had been derived from T cells, B-cell-depleted T cells, or PBMCs.

With V trimmed by 3 bases and J by 1 base, 2 bases remained unmatched. Germline CDR1 reads SGHKS; CDR2 reads YYEKEE (reference sequence). The CDR3 totals 14 residues. This clonotype was obtained from a woman aged 45-60 years with COVID-19, enrolled during active disease. The rearrangement links TRBV5-5 to TRBJ1-1; the match to TRBD1 covers 8 bases. Sample: peripheral blood. The CDR3, as DNA: TGTGCCAGCAGCTCCGGGACAGGGAACACTGAAGCTTTCTTT. Translation gives CASSSGTGNTEAFF.